The clone carrying this TCR beta chain was recorded once. Its target is unknown. Primers for the PCR totalled 60 Vbeta and 13 Jbeta. Repertoires were generated with immunoSEQ multiplex PCR, while TCRdb's copy carries only in-frame clones and drops some. The sample includes approximately 120,000 clones, about 74% of them seen just once. This sample was taken from a study of cytomegalovirus exposure and HLA in healthy donors. Overall study results and limits: Sequencing depth across donors, presence/absence analyses assumed, was roughly uniform.

Trimming left V 6 bases short and J 6 bases short, with 6 bases between. Germline lookup yields CDR1 SNHLY and CDR2 FYNNEI. This CDR3 has 10 amino acids. The clonotype comes from a woman aged 45-59 years in good health and CMV-seropositive. The chain joins TRBV2 to TRBJ2-7; D possibly corresponds to TRBD1 (5 bases). The specimen was PBMCs. The CDR3 is CASRTVEQYF. The CDR3 region has the DNA TGTGCCAGCAGGACAGTCGAGCAGTACTTC.